This T cell receptor beta chain came from a study of T cells after yellow fever vaccination. Study-level points and caveats: Though it reached lower strength, the secondary response hit its peak faster, day 5 versus 15. CD4 and CD8 compartments shared a small share of clonotypes. The booster saw the reappearance of most primary-vaccination clones (around 96% CD4, 88% CD8).

The CDR3 is 11 residues long. V was shortened by 2 bases and J by 6 bases, with 2 bases between the two germline ends. Germline assignment: CDR1 MNHNY and CDR2 SVGAGI (reference sequence). TCRdb passed the 5' RACE reads through MiXCR, listing each CDR3 protein once. The sample holds nearly 300,000 distinct CDR3 sequences, approximately 10% seen once. Points on this clonotype: Its target is not known.

The origin of this receptor is a man between 18 and 29 years old who received the YFV17D yellow fever vaccine. The chain is built from TRBV6-6 and TRBJ2-1; no clear D gene. The sample in question was CD4+ T cells sorted from PBMCs, obtained 5 days after the yellow fever booster vaccination. CDR3: CASSYSNEQFF. CDR3 DNA sequence: TGTGCCAGCAGTTACAGCAATGAGCAGTTCTTC.